Presented here are 15 T cell receptor beta chains from one specimen sequenced in a study of cytomegalovirus exposure and HLA in healthy donors (dated by TCRdb to about 2017). The library was produced with the immunoSEQ multiplex PCR assay. For the multiplex PCR, a mixture combining 60 forward primers for TCR Vbeta segments and 13 reverse primers for TCR Jbeta segments was used. TCRdb took this table from immuneACCESS and kept in-frame rearrangements with V and J called. Such tables lack part of the clones; where checked against another copy, unresolved V genes explain under half of the gap, and the rest is unexplained. The sample table contains 150,000 to 200,000 clones; only one count was recorded for about 77% of them. The top ten constitute about 3% of the sample. Sequences were obtained from PBMCs. The receptors shown here come from a female donor in good health and CMV-seronegative.

J is TRBJ2-1 and V is TRBV7-3, with a possible D match to TRBD1 (6 bases). V was pared by 5 bases and J by 6 bases, with 23 bases between. The CDR3 has 17 amino acids. Germline V gene lookup returns CDR1 SGHTA and CDR2 FQGTGA. The CDR3 region has the DNA TGTGCCAGCAGCCCGGGGCGGGTCCCTTGGGGGCCCAATGAGCAGTTCTTC. Residues: CASSPGRVPWGPNEQFF.

The chain carries TRBV6-5 and TRBJ2-1, with 9 bases identical to TRBD1. V shed 4 bases, J shed 2 bases, and the junction held 3 bases outside the gene matches. CDR1 and CDR2 from the germline V gene are MNHEY and SVGAGI. The CDR3 has 15 amino acids. The CDR3 region is CASSWGQGPYNEQFF. CDR3 nucleotide sequence: TGTGCCAGCAGTTGGGGACAGGGACCCTACAATGAGCAGTTCTTC.

This clone was seen a few times. This chain uses TRBV28 with TRBJ2-3; no clear D. The CDR3 consists of 13 residues. The V gene lost 2 bases and the J gene lost 3 bases, with 6 bases spanning the gap. Germline-derived CDR1 and CDR2 are MDHEN and SYDVKM. The CDR3 nucleotides are TGTGCCAGCAGTTTAGTGAGTACAGATACGCAGTATTTT. Translation: CASSLVSTDTQYF.

V usage is TRBV10-3 and J usage is TRBJ1-2; D gene ambiguous. CDR1 and CDR2 (germline): ENHRY, SYGVKD. The V end lost 10 bases, the J end lost 2 bases, and 14 bases lay between the germline ends. This CDR3 spans 13 amino acids. The CDR3 DNA is TGTGCCAGCGAGGGAGGAGGCAACTATGGCTACACCTTC. This translates into CASEGGGNYGYTF.

The rearrangement uses TRBV28 and TRBJ1-5, with no clear D. Per the germline V gene, CDR1 is MDHEN and CDR2 is SYDVKM. Trimming removed 0 bases from V and 3 bases from J, with 12 bases in between. This CDR3 comprises 16 residues. CDR3 coding DNA: TGTGCCAGCAGTTTATGGATTGAGAGAGCCAATCAGCCCCAGCATTTT. This encodes CASSLWIERANQPQHF.

The chain combines TRBV10-3 with TRBJ2-7, with D possibly matching TRBD2 (5 bases). Germline CDR1 reads ENHRY; CDR2 reads SYGVKD. V was cut by 6 bases and J by 7 bases, with 13 bases left in between. This CDR3 contains 12 residues. The CDR3 nucleotides are TGTGCCATCAGCACAGACTATGGGGAGCAGTACTTC. This sequence encodes CAISTDYGEQYF.

The chain combines TRBV5-4 with TRBJ2-1; TRBD2 aligns across 9 bases. Germline V gene lookup returns CDR1 SGHNT and CDR2 YYREEE (reference sequence). J gave up 10 bases and V 0 bases, and 8 bases lay outside the gene matches. CDR3 length: 15 residues. The CDR3 nucleotides are TGTGCCAGCAGCTTGGGACTAGCGGAGCCAAGGGAGCAGTTCTTC. As protein: CASSLGLAEPREQFF.

This rearrangement joins TRBV28 to TRBJ2-1; TRBD1 matches 10 bases. CDR3 length equals 16 residues. Germline-derived CDR1 and CDR2 are MDHEN and SYDVKM. J lost 4 bases, V lost 6 bases, and 9 bases had no gene match. CDR3 loop: CASRTNPGQGYNEQFF. CDR3 in DNA: TGTGCCAGCAGAACCAACCCGGGACAGGGGTACAATGAGCAGTTCTTC.

In this sample, this clone turned up a few times. The chain carries TRBV7-6 and TRBJ1-1, with 8 bases matching TRBD1. The CDR3 spans 13 residues. Germline V CDR1 and CDR2: SGHVS, FNYEAQ. With 5 bases clipped from V and 2 bases from J, the junction kept 1 base outside the gene matches. CDR3 nucleotides: TGTGCCAGCAGCGGACAGGGAAACACTGAAGCTTTCTTT. This translates into CASSGQGNTEAFF.

The chain links TRBV7-9 to TRBJ2-7, with a possible D match to TRBD1 (6 bases). V was cut by 4 bases and J by 1 base, with 8 bases left in between. The germline V gene encodes CDR1 SEHNR and CDR2 FQNEAQ (reference sequence). The CDR3 covers 13 residues. The CDR3 loop reads CASSWGQSYEQYF. The CDR3 region has the DNA TGTGCCAGCAGCTGGGGACAATCCTACGAGCAGTACTTC.

This chain uses TRBV6-4 with TRBJ2-1; 11 nucleotides line up with TRBD2. CDR1 and CDR2 (germline): MRHNA, SNTAGT. V lost 4 bases to trimming and J lost 5 bases; unmatched junction nucleotides: 4. The CDR3 is 15 amino acids. The chain's CDR3 is CASSGGTSGNNEQFF. The CDR3 DNA is TGTGCCAGCAGTGGCGGGACTAGCGGAAACAATGAGCAGTTCTTC.

This chain joins TRBV19 and TRBJ2-3; 11 nucleotides line up with TRBD2. V gave up 4 bases and J gave up 1 base; unmatched junction bases: 7. Germline V lookup: CDR1 LNHDA, CDR2 SQIVND (reference sequence). The CDR3 is 17 amino acids. This CDR3 is CASSKRLAGGRTDTQYF. In DNA, the CDR3 is TGTGCCAGTAGTAAACGCCTAGCGGGAGGCCGCACAGATACGCAGTATTTT.

The V and J genes are TRBV5-1 and TRBJ2-7; 8 bases align to TRBD2. Germline-derived CDR1 and CDR2 are SGHRS and YFSETQ. Trimming took 2 bases from V and 2 from J; bases not matched to a gene: 9. The length of the CDR3 is 16 residues. The chain's CDR3 is CASSLGLTGGTYEQYF. Here the CDR3 DNA reads TGCGCCAGCAGCTTAGGGTTGACGGGAGGGACCTACGAGCAGTACTTC.

The chain uses TRBV28 and TRBJ1-5; D gene uncertain. Germline CDR1 reads MDHEN; CDR2 reads SYDVKM. CDR3 size: 17 residues. With 1 base removed from V and 0 bases from J, the gap between germline ends came to 13 bases. The CDR3 sequence is CASSLFASPYSNQPQHF. The CDR3 region has the DNA TGTGCCAGCAGTTTATTCGCCAGTCCGTATAGCAATCAGCCCCAGCATTTT.

The genes are TRBV7-9 and TRBJ2-1; 11 bases map to TRBD2. Germline-derived CDR1 and CDR2 are SEHNR and FQNEAQ (reference sequence). The V gene end was trimmed by 5 bases and the J gene end by 9 bases; junction bases not matched to a gene: 9. The CDR3 consists of 15 residues. The CDR3 region has the DNA TGTGCCAGCAGCCCGGACAGAGGACTAGCGGGTGAGCAGTTCTTC. Translating gives CASSPDRGLAGEQFF.